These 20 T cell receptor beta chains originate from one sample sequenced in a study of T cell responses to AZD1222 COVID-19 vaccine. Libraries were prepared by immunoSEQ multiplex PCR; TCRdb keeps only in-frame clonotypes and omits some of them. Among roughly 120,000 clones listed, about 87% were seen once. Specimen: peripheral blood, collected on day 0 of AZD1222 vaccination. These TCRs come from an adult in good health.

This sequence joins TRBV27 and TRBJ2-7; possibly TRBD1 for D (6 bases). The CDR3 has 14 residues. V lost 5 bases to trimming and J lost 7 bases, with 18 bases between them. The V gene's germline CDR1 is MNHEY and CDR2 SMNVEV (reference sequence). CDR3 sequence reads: CASSKYSGTKEQYF. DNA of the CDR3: TGTGCCAGCAGTAAGTACTCCGGGACAAAAGAGCAGTACTTC.

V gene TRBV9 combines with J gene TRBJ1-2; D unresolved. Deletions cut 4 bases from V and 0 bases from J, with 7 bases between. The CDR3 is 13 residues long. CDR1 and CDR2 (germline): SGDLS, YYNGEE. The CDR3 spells CASSLDTNYGYTF. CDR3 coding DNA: TGTGCCAGCAGCCTTGACACTAACTATGGCTACACCTTC.

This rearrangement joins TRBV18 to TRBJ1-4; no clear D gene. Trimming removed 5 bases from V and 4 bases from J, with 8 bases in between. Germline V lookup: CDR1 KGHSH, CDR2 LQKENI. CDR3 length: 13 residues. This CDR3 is CASSYGNNEKLFF. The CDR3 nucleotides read TGTGCCAGCTCATACGGAAATAATGAAAAACTGTTTTTT.

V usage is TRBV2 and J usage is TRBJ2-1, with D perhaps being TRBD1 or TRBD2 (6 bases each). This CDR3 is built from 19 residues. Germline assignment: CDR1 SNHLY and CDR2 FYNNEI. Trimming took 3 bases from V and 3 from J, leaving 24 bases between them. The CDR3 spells CASSDDKGGLAAGYNEQFF. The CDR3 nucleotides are TGTGCCAGCAGTGACGACAAAGGGGGATTAGCGGCGGGCTACAATGAGCAGTTCTTC.

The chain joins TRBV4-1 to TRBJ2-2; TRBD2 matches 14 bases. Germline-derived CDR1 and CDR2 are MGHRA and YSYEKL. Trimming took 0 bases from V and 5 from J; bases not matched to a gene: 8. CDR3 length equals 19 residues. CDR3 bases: TGCGCCAGCAGCCAAGAGGGGACTAGCGGGAGTAGGAAAACCGGGGAGCTGTTTTTT. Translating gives CASSQEGTSGSRKTGELFF.

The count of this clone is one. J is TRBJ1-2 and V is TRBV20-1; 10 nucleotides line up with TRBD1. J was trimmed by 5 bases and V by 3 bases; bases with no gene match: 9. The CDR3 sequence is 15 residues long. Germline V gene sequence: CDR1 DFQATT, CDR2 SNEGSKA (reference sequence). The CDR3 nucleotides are TGCAGTGCTAGTACCGACAGGGGGCGCGGTTATGGCTACACCTTC. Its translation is CSASTDRGRGYGYTF.

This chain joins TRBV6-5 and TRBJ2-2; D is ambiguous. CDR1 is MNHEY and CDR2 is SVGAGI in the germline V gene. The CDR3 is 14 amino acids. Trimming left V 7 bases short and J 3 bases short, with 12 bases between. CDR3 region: CASKEGIHTGELFF. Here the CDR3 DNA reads TGTGCCAGCAAGGAAGGGATCCACACCGGGGAGCTGTTTTTT.

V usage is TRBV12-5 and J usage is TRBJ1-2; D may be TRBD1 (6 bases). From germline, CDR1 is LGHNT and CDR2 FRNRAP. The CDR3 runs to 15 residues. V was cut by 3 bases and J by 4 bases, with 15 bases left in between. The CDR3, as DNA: TGTGCTAGTGGTTTCAGCACCAGGGGAAGCTATGGCTACACCTTC. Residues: CASGFSTRGSYGYTF. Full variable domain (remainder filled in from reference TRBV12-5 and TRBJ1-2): DARVTQTPRHKVTEMGQEVTMRCQPILGHNTVFWYRQTMMQGLELLAYFRNRAPLDDSGMPKDRFSAEMPDATLATLKIQPSEPRDSAVYFCASGFSTRGSYGYTFGSGTRLTVV.

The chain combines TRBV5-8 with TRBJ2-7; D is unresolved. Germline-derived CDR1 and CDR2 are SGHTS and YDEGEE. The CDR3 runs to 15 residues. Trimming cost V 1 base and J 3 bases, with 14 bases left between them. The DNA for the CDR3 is TGTGCCAGCAGCTTGCCGGTCGGCGGCTACTACGAGCAGTACTTC. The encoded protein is CASSLPVGGYYEQYF. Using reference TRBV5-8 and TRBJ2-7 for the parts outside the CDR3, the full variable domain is EAGVTQSPTHLIKTRGQQATLRCSPISGHTSVYWYQQALGLGLQFLLWYDEGEERNRGNFPPRFSGRQFPNYSSELNVNALELEDSALYLCASSLPVGGYYEQYFGPGTRLTVT.

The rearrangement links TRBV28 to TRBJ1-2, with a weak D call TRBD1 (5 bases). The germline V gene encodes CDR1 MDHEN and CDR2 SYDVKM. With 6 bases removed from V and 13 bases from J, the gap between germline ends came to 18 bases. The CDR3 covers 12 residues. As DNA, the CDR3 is TGTGCCAGCAGCGCAGGGTCAGTACCACCCACCTTC. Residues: CASSAGSVPPTF.

This CDR3 reads CASSPTPGTSGYEQYF. In DNA form, the CDR3 reads TGTGCCAGCAGCCCAACCCCCGGGACTAGCGGATACGAGCAGTACTTC. The chain recombines TRBV14 with TRBJ2-7, with TRBD2 identical over 11 bases. The ends lost 4 bases at V and 4 bases at J; junction bases unmatched: 9. In germline, CDR1 is SGHDN, CDR2 FVKESK. CDR3 length equals 16 residues.

In DNA, the CDR3 is TGTGCCAGCAGACCGGACAGAGCTGGGGCCAACGTCCTGACTTTC. Residues: CASRPDRAGANVLTF. The chain uses TRBV6-5 and TRBJ2-6; tentative D call: TRBD1 (6 bases). There are 15 residues in the CDR3. Between the trimmed V and J ends, which lost 6 bases and 2 bases, there was a span of 11 bases. Germline loops: CDR1 MNHEY, CDR2 SVGAGI.

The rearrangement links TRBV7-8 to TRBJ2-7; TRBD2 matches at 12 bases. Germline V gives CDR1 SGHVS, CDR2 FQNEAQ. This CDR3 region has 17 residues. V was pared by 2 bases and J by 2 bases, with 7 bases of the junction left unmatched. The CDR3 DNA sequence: TGTGCCAGCAGCTTATCTTGGACTAGCGGGACCCCCTACGAGCAGTACTTC. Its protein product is CASSLSWTSGTPYEQYF.

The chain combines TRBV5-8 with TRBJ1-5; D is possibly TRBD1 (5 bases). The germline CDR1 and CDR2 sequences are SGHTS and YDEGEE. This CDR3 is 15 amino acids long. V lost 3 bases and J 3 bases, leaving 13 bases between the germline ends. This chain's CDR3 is CASSSRGGINQPQHF. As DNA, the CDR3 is TGTGCCAGCAGCTCCCGGGGGGGTATCAATCAGCCCCAGCATTTT.

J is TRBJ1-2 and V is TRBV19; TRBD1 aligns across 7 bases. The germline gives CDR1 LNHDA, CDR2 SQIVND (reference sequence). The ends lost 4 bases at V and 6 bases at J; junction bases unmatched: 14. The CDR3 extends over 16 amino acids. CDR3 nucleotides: TGTGCCAGTAGTAACACAGGGGTCTTCCAGATTGATGGCTACACCTTC. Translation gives CASSNTGVFQIDGYTF.

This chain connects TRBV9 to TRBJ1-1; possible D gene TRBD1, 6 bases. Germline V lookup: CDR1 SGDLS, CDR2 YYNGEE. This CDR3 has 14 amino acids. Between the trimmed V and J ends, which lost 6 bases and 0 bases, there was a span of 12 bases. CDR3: CASTQGTLNTEAFF. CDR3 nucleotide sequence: TGTGCCAGCACCCAGGGGACCCTGAACACTGAAGCTTTCTTT.

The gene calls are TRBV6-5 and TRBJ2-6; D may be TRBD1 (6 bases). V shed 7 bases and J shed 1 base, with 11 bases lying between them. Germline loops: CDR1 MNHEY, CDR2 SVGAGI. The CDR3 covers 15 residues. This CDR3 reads CASKPTGSGANVLTF. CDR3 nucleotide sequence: TGTGCCAGCAAACCCACAGGGTCTGGGGCCAACGTCCTGACTTTC.

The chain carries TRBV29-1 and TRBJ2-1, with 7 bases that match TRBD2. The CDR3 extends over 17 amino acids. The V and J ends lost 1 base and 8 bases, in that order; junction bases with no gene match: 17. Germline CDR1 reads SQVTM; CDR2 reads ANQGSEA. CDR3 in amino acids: CSVEASLLAGDWDEQFF. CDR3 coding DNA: TGCAGCGTTGAAGCCTCCTTGTTGGCGGGAGACTGGGATGAGCAGTTCTTC.

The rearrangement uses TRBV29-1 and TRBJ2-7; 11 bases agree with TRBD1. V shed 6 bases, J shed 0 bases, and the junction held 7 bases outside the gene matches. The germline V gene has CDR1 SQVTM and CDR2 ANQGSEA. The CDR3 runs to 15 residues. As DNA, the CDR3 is TGCAGCGTGACCCGGGACAGGGGGATCTCCTACGAGCAGTACTTC. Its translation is CSVTRDRGISYEQYF.

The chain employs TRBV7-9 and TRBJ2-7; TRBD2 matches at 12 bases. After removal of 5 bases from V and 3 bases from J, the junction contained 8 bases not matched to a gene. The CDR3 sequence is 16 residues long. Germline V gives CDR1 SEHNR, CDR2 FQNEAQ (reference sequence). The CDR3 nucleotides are TGTGCCAGCAGCGGGCGGACTAGCGGGAACAACTACGAGCAGTACTTC. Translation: CASSGRTSGNNYEQYF. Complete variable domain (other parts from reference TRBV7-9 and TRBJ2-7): DTGVSQNPRHKITKRGQNVTFRCDPISEHNRLYWYRQTLGQGPEFLTYFQNEAQLEKSRLLSDRFSAERPKGSFSTLEIQRTEQGDSAMYLCASSGRTSGNNYEQYFGPGTRLTVT.